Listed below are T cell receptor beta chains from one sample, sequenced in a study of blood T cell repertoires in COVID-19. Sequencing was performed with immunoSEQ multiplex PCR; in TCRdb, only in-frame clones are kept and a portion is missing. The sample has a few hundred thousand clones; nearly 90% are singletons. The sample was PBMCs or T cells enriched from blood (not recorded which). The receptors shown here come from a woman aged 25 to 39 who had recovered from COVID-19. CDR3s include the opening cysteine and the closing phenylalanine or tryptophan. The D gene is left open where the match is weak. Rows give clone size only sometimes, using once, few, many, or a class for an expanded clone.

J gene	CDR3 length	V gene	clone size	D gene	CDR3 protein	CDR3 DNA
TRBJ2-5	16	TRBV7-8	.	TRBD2	CASSLGTSSYFETQYF	TGTGCCAGCAGCCTCGGGACTAGCTCGTATTTTGAGACCCAGTACTTC
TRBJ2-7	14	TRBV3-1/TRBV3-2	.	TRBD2	CASSDSGSFYEQYF	TGTGCCAGCAGTGATAGCGGGAGTTTCTACGAGCAGTACTTC
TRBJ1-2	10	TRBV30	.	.	CAWGRGGYTF	TGTGCCTGGGGACGGGGGGGCTACACCTTC
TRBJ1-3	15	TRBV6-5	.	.	CASSPTGSSGNTIYF	TGTGCCAGCAGTCCCACAGGTTCATCTGGAAACACCATATATTTT
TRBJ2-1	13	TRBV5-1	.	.	CASGWADYNEQFF	TGCGCCAGCGGGTGGGCTGATTACAATGAGCAGTTCTTC
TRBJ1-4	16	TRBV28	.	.	CASSRLNTGGYEKLFF	TGTGCCAGCAGTCGCCTGAACACGGGAGGGTATGAAAAACTGTTTTTT
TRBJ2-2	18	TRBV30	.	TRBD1	CAWSVPRAGGFVIGELFF	TGTGCCTGGAGTGTACCCAGGGCAGGGGGCTTTGTAATCGGGGAGCTGTTTTTT
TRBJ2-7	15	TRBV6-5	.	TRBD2	CASSALAGGSYEQYF	TGTGCCAGCAGCGCATTAGCGGGAGGGAGCTACGAGCAGTACTTC
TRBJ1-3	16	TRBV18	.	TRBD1	CASSSIDRAGGNTIYF	TGTGCCAGCTCATCGATCGACAGGGCCGGAGGAAACACCATATATTTT
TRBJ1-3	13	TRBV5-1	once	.	CASSQGLRNTIYF	TGCGCCAGCAGCCAGGGGTTACGAAACACCATATATTTT
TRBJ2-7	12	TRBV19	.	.	CASSLNRYEQYF	TGTGCCAGTAGCCTTAATCGCTACGAGCAGTACTTC
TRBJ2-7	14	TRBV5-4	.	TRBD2	CASSARDYSYEQYF	TGTGCCAGCAGCGCCCGGGACTACTCCTACGAGCAGTACTTC
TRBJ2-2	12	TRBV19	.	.	CASSQNTGELFF	TGTGCCAGTAGCCAGAACACCGGGGAGCTGTTTTTT
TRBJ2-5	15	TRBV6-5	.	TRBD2	CASSGLAGGPETQYF	TGTGCCAGCAGCGGACTAGCGGGGGGGCCGGAGACCCAGTACTTC
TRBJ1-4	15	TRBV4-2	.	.	CASSQDGRDGEKLFF	TGTGCCAGCAGCCAAGATGGGAGGGATGGGGAAAAACTGTTTTTT
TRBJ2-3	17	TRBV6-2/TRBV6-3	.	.	CASSYSQAPYSTDTQYF	TGTGCCAGCAGTTACTCACAAGCGCCTTATAGCACAGATACGCAGTATTTT
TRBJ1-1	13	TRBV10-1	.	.	CASSAQVNTEAFF	TGCGCCAGCAGTGCTCAGGTGAACACTGAAGCTTTCTTT
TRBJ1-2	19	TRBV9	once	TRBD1	CASSTSTARLDRVSGGYTF	TGTGCCAGCAGTACATCGACCGCTAGACTAGACAGGGTATCTGGTGGCTACACCTTC
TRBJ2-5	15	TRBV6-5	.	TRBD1	CASRPRTGDWETQYF	TGTGCCAGCAGACCTAGGACAGGGGATTGGGAGACCCAGTACTTC
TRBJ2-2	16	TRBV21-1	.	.	CASSGFQGRNTGELFF	TGTGCCAGCAGCGGGTTCCAGGGCCGGAACACCGGGGAGCTGTTTTTT
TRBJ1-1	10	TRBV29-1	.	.	CSAVDSEAFF	TGCAGCGCGGTAGACAGTGAAGCTTTCTTT
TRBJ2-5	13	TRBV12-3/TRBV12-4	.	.	CASRVTGGETQYF	TGTGCCAGCAGGGTCACCGGGGGAGAGACCCAGTACTTC
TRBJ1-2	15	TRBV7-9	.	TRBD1	CASSLIGQGRGGYTF	TGTGCCAGCAGCTTAATAGGACAGGGACGTGGTGGCTACACCTTC
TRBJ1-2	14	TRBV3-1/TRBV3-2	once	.	CASSQGAGVPGYTF	TGTGCCAGCAGCCAAGGAGCAGGCGTTCCTGGCTACACCTTC
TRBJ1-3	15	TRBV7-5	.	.	CARSFQGFSGNTIYF	TGTGCCAGAAGCTTTCAGGGTTTCTCTGGAAACACCATATATTTT
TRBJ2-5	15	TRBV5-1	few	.	CASSPRDSEKETQYF	TGCGCCAGCAGCCCCCGGGACTCCGAGAAAGAGACCCAGTACTTC
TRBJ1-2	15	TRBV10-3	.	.	CAISIHSTINYGYTF	TGTGCCATCAGTATTCACTCGACAATTAACTATGGCTACACCTTC
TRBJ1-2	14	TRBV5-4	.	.	CASSLTGANYGYTF	TGTGCCAGCAGCTTGACAGGCGCTAACTATGGCTACACCTTC
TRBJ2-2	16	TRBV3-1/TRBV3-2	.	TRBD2	CASSRGLAGGTGELFF	TGTGCCAGCAGCCGGGGACTAGCCGGGGGGACCGGGGAGCTGTTTTTT
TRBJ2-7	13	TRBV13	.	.	CASSLSADYEQYF	TGTGCCAGCAGCTTATCGGCGGACTACGAGCAGTACTTC
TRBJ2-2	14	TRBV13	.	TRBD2	CASSAGGRTGELFF	TGTGCCAGCAGCGCCGGGGGGAGGACCGGGGAGCTGTTTTTT
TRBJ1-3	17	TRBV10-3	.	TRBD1	CAISDYRTGTGGNTIYF	TGTGCCATCAGTGATTACCGGACAGGGACGGGTGGAAACACCATATATTTT
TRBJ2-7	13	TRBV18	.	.	CASSPKTGSEQYF	TGTGCCAGCTCACCTAAGACAGGTTCCGAGCAGTACTTC
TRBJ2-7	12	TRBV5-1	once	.	CASSESGYEQYF	TGCGCCAGCAGCGAGAGTGGCTACGAGCAGTACTTC
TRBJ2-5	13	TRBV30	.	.	CAWSGTYQETQYF	TGTGCCTGGAGTGGGACATATCAAGAGACCCAGTACTTC
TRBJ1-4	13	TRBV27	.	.	CATKTVANEKLFF	TGTGCCACTAAGACAGTCGCTAATGAAAAACTGTTTTTT
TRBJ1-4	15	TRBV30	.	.	CAWSGTVGVGEKLFF	TGTGCCTGGAGTGGGACGGTGGGAGTGGGGGAAAAACTGTTTTTT
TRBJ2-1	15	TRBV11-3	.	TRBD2	CASSLSGSSYNEQFF	TGTGCCAGCAGCTTAAGCGGGAGCTCCTACAATGAGCAGTTCTTC
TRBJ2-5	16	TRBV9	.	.	CASSVTQGPFQETQYF	TGTGCCAGCAGCGTTACCCAGGGGCCGTTCCAAGAGACCCAGTACTTC
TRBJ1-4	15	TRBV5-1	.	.	CASSADSATNEKLFF	TGCGCCAGCAGCGCGGATAGCGCAACTAATGAAAAACTGTTTTTT
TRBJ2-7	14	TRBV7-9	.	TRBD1	CASSLMRQGYEQYF	TGTGCCAGCAGCTTAATGCGACAGGGCTACGAGCAGTACTTC
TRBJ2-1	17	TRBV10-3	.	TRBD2	CAISGGATSGSYNEQFF	TGTGCCATCAGTGGAGGGGCCACTAGCGGGAGCTACAATGAGCAGTTCTTC
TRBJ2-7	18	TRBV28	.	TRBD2	CASSFEDEVTSESYEQYF	TGTGCCAGCAGTTTTGAGGATGAAGTGACTAGCGAATCCTACGAGCAGTACTTC
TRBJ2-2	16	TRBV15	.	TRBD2	CATSRQGLAGGGELFF	TGTGCCACCAGCCGCCAGGGACTAGCGGGAGGAGGGGAGCTGTTTTTT
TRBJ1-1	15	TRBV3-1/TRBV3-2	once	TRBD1	CASRAGTGENGEAFF	TGTGCCAGCAGGGCCGGGACAGGGGAGAACGGTGAAGCTTTCTTT
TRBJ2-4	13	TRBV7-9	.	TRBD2	CASSPREGAIQYF	TGTGCCAGCAGCCCTCGGGAGGGCGCCATTCAGTACTTC